This TCR beta chain was sequenced during a study of cytomegalovirus exposure and HLA in healthy donors. Study conclusions and caveats: In a later analysis, at a false discovery rate of 0.05, some 17,000 TCR beta sequences were associated with HLA alleles. Across donors, presence/absence analyses took sequencing depth to be roughly uniform.

The trim removed 6 bases at V and 3 bases at J, leaving 11 bases unmatched. This CDR3 has 17 residues. Per germline, CDR1 MNHEY and CDR2 SMNVEV (reference sequence). The PCR had 60 Vbeta and 13 Jbeta primers. Profiling relied on immunoSEQ multiplex PCR, and the TCRdb table lists in-frame clones only, not all of them. The repertoire holds about 120,000 clones, with over 75% as singletons. This clone has more than one count but fewer than ten. The target antigen is unknown. The chain employs TRBV27 and TRBJ2-2; 9 bases fit TRBD2. The TCR was taken from a man between 18 and 35 years old in good health and CMV-seropositive. Input material: PBMCs. The CDR3 DNA reads as TGTGCCAGCAGCCCGATCCCTAGCGGGACTTACACCGGGGAGCTGTTTTTT. Translating it yields CASSPIPSGTYTGELFF.